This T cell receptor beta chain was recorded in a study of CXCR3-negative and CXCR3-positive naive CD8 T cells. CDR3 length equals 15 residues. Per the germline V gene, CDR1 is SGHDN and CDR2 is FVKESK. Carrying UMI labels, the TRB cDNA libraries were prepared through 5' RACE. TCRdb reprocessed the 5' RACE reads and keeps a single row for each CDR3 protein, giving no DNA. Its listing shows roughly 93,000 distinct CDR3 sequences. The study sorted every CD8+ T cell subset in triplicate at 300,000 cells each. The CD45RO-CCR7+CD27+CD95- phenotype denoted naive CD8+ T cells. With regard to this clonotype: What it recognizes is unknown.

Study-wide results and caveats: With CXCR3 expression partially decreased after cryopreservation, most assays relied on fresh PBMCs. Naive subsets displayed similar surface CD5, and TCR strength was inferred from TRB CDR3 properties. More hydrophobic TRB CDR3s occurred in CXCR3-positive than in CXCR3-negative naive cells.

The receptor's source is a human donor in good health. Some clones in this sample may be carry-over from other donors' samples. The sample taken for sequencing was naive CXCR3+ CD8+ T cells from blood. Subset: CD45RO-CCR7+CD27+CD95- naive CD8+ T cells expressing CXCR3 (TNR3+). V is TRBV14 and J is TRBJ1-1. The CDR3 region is CASSQGPKRGTEAFF.